This T cell receptor (beta chain) comes out of a study of cytomegalovirus exposure and HLA in healthy donors. A note on this clone: Its antigen is currently unknown.

The PCR had 60 Vbeta and 13 Jbeta primers. Sequenced by immunoSEQ multiplex PCR; TCRdb stores in-frame clones only, minus some. The top ten hold roughly 2.6% of the sample, which has around 170,000 clones, about four fifths seen once. General observations from the study: TCR beta V- and J-gene trimming was later associated with a missense DCLRE1C variant. DRB1 had the most TCR associations and HLA-C the fewest, a later analysis found, with rates varying by HLA locus. The classifier reportedly diagnosed cytomegalovirus status with high specificity and sensitivity.

This TCR derives from a woman in her fifties or sixties in good health and CMV-seropositive. The material sequenced was PBMCs.

The CDR3 is CASSSGLAGGPDTQYF. The CDR3 bases are TGTGCCAGCAGCTCGGGACTAGCGGGGGGGCCAGATACGCAGTATTTT. The V and J genes are TRBV7-3 and TRBJ2-3; 16 bases line up with TRBD2. Trimming removed 4 bases from V and 4 bases from J; junction bases left unmatched: 2. The germline CDR1 and CDR2 sequences are SGHTA and FQGTGA. This CDR3 spans 16 amino acids.